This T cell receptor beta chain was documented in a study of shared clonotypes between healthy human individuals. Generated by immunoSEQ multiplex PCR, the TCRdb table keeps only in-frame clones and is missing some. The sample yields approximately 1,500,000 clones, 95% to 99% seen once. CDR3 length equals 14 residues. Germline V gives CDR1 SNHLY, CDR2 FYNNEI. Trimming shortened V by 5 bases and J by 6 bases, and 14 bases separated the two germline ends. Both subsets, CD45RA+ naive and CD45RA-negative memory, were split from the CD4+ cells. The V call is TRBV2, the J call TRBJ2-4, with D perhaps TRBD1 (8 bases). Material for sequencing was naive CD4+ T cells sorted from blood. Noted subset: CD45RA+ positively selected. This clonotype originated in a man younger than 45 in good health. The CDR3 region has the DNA TGTGCCAGCAGTCCCGGGGGGACAGGAAACATTCAGTACTTC. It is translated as CASSPGGTGNIQYF.